One T cell receptor (beta chain) is described in this entry. Its specificity is unknown. The data belong to a study of cytomegalovirus exposure and HLA in healthy donors. The length of the CDR3 is 11 residues. Trimming took 7 bases from V and 7 from J, leaving 10 bases between them. Per germline, CDR1 MGHDK and CDR2 SYGVNS. Use of 60 Vbeta and 13 Jbeta primers characterized the PCR. Clones were sequenced by immunoSEQ multiplex PCR, and TCRdb holds only the in-frame ones, with some missing. Among fewer than 150,000 clones listed, 75% to 90% were seen once. Overall study results and limits: A later analysis found that most CMV-associated TCR beta chains appeared HLA-restricted.

The sample comprised PBMCs. The chain links TRBV25-1 to TRBJ1-1; maybe TRBD1 (5 bases). The sequence was collected from a female donor in good health and CMV-seronegative. CDR3 DNA: TGTGCCAGCACCGGACAAGTTGAAGCTTTCTTT. Its translation is CASTGQVEAFF.